The source of this TCR beta chain is a study of blood T cell repertoires in COVID-19 (TCRdb year 2020). For context, the study as a whole: Samples from collaborators originated in the United States, Italy and Spain and spanned both the acute and convalescent phases of COVID-19. The prospective study material was composed of cDNA or gDNA derived from T cells, B-cell-depleted T cells, or PBMCs. The dataset comprised deeply sampled blood TCRbeta repertoires from subjects exposed to, actively infected with, or recovered from COVID-19. The repertoires were released in a freely available public database intended as a resource for research on the immune response to SARS-CoV-2. The samples were drawn from the first 160 participants of the ongoing ImmuneRACE study and from 1,254 subjects provided by 6 global collaborators. A de-identified subject ID, COVID-19 status, age in years and sex were almost always included in the sample metadata. Where HLA class I and class II types were available, the types were taken from metadata supplied by the sample provider, not from assay-based typing.

TCRbeta CDR3 regions were amplified from genomic DNA using the immunoSEQ Assay, a bias-controlled multiplex PCR. The authors processed their data as follows. The number of nucleated cells in each sample was estimated by amplification of reference gene primers within the assay. To quantify the absolute abundance of each unique TCRbeta CDR3 rearrangement, sequence reads were collapsed and filtered. Productive Simpson clonality was computed per sample as the square root of Simpson's diversity index over productive rearrangements. In its TCRdb copy, this immuneACCESS table keeps in-frame sequences only and misses some clones. Where compared with another copy, unresolved V genes explain less than half of these, and the others have no known cause. V, J and clone size are taken as reported in that table, and D and trimming were inferred from the DNA itself. The sample data list hundreds of thousands of clones, and 80% to 90% of these were observed just once. Around 0.89% of the sample belongs to the ten largest clones.

Points on this clone: The antigen this receptor binds is unknown. Base-call qualities are not available, and no considerably larger clone is one nucleotide away.

The collaborating institutions used their own protocols to collect whole blood in K2EDTA tubes. Collaborator samples were shipped for TCRbeta analysis as frozen whole blood, isolated PBMCs, or DNA extracted from either sample type. Overall results and qualifications from the work: How much clinical and demographic metadata was included differed by source and by participant, and the metadata was provided uncurated.

What was sequenced was peripheral blood. This sequence was found in a man aged 35-49 years with acute or convalescent COVID-19.

The CDR3 region has the sequence CASSLSTDTQYF. The DNA reads as follows: TGTGCCAGCAGTCTTAGCACAGATACGCAGTATTTT. The chain links TRBV6-5 with TRBJ2-3, with no D gene named confidently. CDR1 and CDR2, per the germline V gene, are MNHEY and SVGAGI. From the cysteine through the phenylalanine, the CDR3 covers 12 amino acids. The kept DNA is CDR3 alone, 36 bases in frame from the first base. The V and J ends are trimmed by 5 bases and 0 bases, leaving 3 bases between them.